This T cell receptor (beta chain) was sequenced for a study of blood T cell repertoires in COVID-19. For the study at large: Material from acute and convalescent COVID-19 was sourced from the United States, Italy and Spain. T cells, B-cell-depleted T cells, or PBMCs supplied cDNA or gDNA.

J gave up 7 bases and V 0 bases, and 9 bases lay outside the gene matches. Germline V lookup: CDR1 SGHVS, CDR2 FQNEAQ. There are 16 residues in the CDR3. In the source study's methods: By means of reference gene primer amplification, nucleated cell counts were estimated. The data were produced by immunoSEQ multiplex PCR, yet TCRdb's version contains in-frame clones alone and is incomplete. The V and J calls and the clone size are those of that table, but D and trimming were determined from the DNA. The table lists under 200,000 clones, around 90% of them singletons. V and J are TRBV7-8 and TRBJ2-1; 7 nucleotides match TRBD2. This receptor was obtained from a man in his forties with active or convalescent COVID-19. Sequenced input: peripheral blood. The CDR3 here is CASSLAAPGGGNEQFF. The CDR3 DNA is TGTGCCAGCAGCTTAGCGGCGCCGGGGGGAGGTAATGAGCAGTTCTTC.